Included here is one TCR beta chain sequence, with context. As yet, its antigen is unknown. These data belong to a study of vaccination and CD4 T cells after COVID-19. Points from the study as a whole: Only after vaccination were a median approximately 88% of convalescents' reactive clones seen.

Treatment reported: 10-day PBMC culture with coronavirus spike peptide pools or control peptides (ViraFEST assay). The Oncomine TCR Beta short-read assay sequenced DNA from cultured CD4+ T cells. TCRdb processed the PCR reads anew with MiXCR; each CDR3 protein has one entry. The table includes some 9,200 distinct CDR3 sequences, around 37% detected once. This receptor was taken from a human donor who had recovered from COVID-19. The sample consisted of CD4+ T cells from blood, cultured in vitro.

The CDR3 DNA sequence: TGTGCCTTTTCGGACCTCATGAACACTGAAGCTTTCTTT. It yields the protein CAFSDLMNTEAFF. The gene calls are TRBV30 and TRBJ1-1, with no clear D. There are 13 residues in the CDR3. The V gene's germline CDR1 is GTSNPN and CDR2 SVGIG (reference sequence). V was pared by 7 bases and J by 0 bases, with 12 bases between.